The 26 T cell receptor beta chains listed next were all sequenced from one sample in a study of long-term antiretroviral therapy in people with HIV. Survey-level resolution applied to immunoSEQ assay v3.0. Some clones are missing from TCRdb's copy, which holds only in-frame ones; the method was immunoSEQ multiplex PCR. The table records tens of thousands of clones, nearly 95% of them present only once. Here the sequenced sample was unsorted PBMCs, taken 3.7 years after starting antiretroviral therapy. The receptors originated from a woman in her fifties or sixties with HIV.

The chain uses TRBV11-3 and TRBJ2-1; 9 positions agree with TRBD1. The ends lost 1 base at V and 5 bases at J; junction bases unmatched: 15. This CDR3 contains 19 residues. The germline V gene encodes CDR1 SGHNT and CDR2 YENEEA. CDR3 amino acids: CASSLGVPWGGQGNNEQFF. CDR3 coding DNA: TGTGCCAGCAGCTTAGGGGTACCTTGGGGGGGACAGGGAAACAATGAGCAGTTCTTC.

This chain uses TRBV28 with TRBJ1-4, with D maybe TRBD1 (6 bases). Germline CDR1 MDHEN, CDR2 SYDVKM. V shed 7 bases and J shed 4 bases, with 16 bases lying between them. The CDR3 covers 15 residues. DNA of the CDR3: TGTGCCAGCACCGATGGGGGGGCCTTTAATGAAAAACTGTTTTTT. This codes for CASTDGGAFNEKLFF.

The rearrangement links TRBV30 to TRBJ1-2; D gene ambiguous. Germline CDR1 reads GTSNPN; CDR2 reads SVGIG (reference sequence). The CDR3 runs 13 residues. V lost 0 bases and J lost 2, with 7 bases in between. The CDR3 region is CAWSVTRNYGYTF. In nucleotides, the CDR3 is TGTGCCTGGAGTGTTACCAGGAACTATGGCTACACCTTC.

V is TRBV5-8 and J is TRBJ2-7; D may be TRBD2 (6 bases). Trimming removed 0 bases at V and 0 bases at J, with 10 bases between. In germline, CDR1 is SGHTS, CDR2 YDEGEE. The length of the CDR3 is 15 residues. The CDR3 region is CASSLGPTSSYEQYF. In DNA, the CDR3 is TGTGCCAGCAGCTTGGGACCGACTAGCTCCTACGAGCAGTACTTC.

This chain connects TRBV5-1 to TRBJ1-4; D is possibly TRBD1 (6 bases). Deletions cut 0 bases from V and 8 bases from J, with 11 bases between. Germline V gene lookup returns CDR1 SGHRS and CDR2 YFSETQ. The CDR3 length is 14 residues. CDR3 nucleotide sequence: TGCGCCAGCAGCTTGGTGCCAGGGGCGGAAAAACTGTTTTTT. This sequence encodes CASSLVPGAEKLFF.

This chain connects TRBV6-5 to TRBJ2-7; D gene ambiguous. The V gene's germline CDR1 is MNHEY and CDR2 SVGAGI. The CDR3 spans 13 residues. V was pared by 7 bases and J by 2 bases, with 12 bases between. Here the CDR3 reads CASNSPGAYEQYF. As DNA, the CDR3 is TGTGCCAGCAACTCCCCGGGCGCCTACGAGCAGTACTTC.

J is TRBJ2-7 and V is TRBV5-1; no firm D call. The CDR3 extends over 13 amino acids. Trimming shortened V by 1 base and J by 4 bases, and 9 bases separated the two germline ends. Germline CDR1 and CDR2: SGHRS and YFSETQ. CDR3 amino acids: CASSLTVLYEQYF. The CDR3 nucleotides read TGCGCCAGCAGCTTGACAGTGCTATACGAGCAGTACTTC.

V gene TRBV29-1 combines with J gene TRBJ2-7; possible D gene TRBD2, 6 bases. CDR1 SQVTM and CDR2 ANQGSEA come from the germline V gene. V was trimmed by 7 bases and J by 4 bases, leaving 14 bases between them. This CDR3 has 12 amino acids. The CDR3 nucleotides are TGCAGCGCCCGGGACTCTTCATACGAGCAGTACTTC. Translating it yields CSARDSSYEQYF.

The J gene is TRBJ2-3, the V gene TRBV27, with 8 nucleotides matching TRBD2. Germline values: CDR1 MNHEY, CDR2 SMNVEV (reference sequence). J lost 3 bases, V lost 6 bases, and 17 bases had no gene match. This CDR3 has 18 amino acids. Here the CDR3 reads CASRLGLGIAHWTDTQYF. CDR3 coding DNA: TGTGCCAGCAGACTGGGACTAGGAATCGCACATTGGACAGATACGCAGTATTTT.

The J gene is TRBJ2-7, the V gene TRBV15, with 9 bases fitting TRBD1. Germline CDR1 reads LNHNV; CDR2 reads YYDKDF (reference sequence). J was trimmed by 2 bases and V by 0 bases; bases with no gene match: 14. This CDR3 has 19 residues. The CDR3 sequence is CATSRDQGAGTGFPYEQYF. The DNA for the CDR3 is TGTGCCACCAGCAGAGATCAGGGAGCCGGGACAGGGTTTCCCTACGAGCAGTACTTC.

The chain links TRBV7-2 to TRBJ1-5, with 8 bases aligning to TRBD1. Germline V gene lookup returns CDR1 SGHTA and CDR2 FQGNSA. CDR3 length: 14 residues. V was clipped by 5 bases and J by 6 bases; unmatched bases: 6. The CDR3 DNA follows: TGTGCCAGCAGCCCTAGGACAGGGAGTCAGCCCCAGCATTTT. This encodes CASSPRTGSQPQHF.

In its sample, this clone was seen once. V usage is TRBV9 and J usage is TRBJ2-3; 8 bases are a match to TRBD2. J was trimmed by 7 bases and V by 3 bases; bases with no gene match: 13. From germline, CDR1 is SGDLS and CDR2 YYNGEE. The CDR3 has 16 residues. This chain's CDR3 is CASSGRAGARANTQYF. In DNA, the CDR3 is TGTGCCAGCAGCGGAAGAGCGGGGGCCCGGGCAAATACGCAGTATTTT.

In DNA form, the CDR3 reads TGTGCCACCAGCAGAGATATCGGGGGGCCACAGGGGATGGCCTACGAGCAGTACTTC. Translating gives CATSRDIGGPQGMAYEQYF. This rearrangement joins TRBV15 to TRBJ2-7; possibly TRBD1 or TRBD2 for D (7 bases each). This CDR3 has 19 amino acids. V was pared by 0 bases and J by 2 bases, with 23 bases between. Germline V gene data show CDR1 as LNHNV and CDR2 as YYDKDF (reference sequence). Combining the CDR3 with reference TRBV15 and TRBJ2-7 gives the whole variable domain DAMVIQNPRYQVTQFGKPVTLSCSQTLNHNVMYWYQQKSSQAPKLLFHYYDKDFNNEADTPDNFQSRRPNTSFCFLDIRSPGLGDTAMYLCATSRDIGGPQGMAYEQYFGPGTRLTVT.

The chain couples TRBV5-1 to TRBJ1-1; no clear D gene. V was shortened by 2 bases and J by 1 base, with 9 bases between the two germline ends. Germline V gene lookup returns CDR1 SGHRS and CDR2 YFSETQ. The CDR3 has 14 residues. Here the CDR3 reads CASSFKDTNTEAFF. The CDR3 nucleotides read TGCGCCAGCAGCTTCAAGGATACGAACACTGAAGCTTTCTTT.

The CDR3 spells CASSLPGADTQYF. As DNA, the CDR3 is TGTGCCAGCAGCCTCCCAGGGGCCGATACGCAGTATTTT. This chain joins TRBV6-6 and TRBJ2-3; maybe TRBD1 (6 bases). Germline CDR1 is MNHNY and CDR2 is SVGAGI (reference sequence). Trimming took 6 bases from V and 6 from J, leaving 13 bases between them. The CDR3 loop spans 13 amino acids.

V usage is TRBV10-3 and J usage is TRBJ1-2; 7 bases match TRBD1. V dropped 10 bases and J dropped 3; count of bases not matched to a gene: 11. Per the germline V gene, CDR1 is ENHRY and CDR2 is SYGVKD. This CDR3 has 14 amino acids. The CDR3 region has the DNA TGTGCCACCTACAGGGGAAGAATGGACTATGGCTACACCTTC. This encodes CATYRGRMDYGYTF.

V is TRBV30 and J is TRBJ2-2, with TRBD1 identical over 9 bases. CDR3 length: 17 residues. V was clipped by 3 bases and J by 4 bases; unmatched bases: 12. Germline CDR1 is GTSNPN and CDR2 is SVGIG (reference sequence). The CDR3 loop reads CAWRPNRGLLGTGELFF. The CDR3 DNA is TGTGCCTGGAGGCCAAACAGGGGGCTACTAGGCACCGGGGAGCTGTTTTTT. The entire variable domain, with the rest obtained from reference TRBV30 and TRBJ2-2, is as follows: SQTIHQWPATLVQPVGSPLSLECTVEGTSNPNLYWYRQAAGRGLQLLFYSVGIGQISSEVPQNLSASRPQDRQFILSSKKLLLSDSGFYLCAWRPNRGLLGTGELFFGEGSRLTVL.

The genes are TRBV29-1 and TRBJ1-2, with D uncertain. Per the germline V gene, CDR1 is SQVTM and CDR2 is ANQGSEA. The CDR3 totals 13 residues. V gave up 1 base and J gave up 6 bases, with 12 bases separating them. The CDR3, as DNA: TGCAGCGTTGAAGTGTACCCTGGGGATGGCTACACCTTC. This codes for CSVEVYPGDGYTF.

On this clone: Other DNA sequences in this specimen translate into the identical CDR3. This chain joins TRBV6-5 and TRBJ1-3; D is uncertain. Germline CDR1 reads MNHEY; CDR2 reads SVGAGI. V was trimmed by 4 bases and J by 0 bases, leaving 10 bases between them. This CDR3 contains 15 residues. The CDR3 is CASSSDRSSGNTIYF. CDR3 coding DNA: TGTGCCAGCAGTTCAGACCGTAGCTCTGGAAACACCATATATTTT.

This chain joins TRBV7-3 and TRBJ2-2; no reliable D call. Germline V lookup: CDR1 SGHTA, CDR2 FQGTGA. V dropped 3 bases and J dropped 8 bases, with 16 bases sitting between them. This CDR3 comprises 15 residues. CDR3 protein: CASSFGGTLPGELFF. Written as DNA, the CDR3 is TGTGCCAGCAGCTTCGGCGGAACCCTCCCGGGGGAGCTGTTTTTT.

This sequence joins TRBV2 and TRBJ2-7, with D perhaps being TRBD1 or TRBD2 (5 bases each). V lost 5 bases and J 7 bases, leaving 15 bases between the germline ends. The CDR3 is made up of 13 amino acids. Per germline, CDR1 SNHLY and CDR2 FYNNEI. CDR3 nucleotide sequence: TGTGCCAGCAGTTTAAGGGGAGTGGGGGAGCAGTACTTC. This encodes CASSLRGVGEQYF. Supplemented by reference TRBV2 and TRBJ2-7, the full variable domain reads EPEVTQTPSHQVTQMGQEVILRCVPISNHLYFYWYRQILGQKVEFLVSFYNNEISEKSEIFDDQFSVERPDGSNFTLKIRSTKLEDSAMYFCASSLRGVGEQYFGPGTRLTVT.

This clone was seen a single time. The CDR3 DNA sequence: TGTGCCAGCAGCTTAAGTATTCCCCGCTTGGCTTTCTTT. Protein sequence: CASSLSIPRLAFF. The chain recombines TRBV13 with TRBJ1-1; D ambiguous. V lost 2 bases to trimming and J lost 11 bases, with 15 bases between them. Germline V gives CDR1 PRHDT, CDR2 FYEKMQ (reference sequence). The CDR3 spans 13 residues.

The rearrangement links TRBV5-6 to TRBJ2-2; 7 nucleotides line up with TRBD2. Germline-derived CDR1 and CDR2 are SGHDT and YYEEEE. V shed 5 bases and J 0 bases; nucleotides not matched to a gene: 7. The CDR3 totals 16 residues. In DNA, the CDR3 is TGTGCCAGCAGTACTAGTGCGGGGGCGAACACCGGGGAGCTGTTTTTT. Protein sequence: CASSTSAGANTGELFF.

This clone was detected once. CDR3 in amino acids: CASSVFTGDLNEQFF. Here the CDR3 DNA reads TGTGCCAGCAGTGTCTTCACGGGGGACCTCAATGAGCAGTTCTTC. V usage is TRBV6-4 and J usage is TRBJ2-1; TRBD2 might be the D (6 bases). The CDR3 is 15 amino acids. Germline CDR1 reads MRHNA; CDR2 reads SNTAGT. V was clipped by 4 bases and J by 6 bases, with 16 bases between them.

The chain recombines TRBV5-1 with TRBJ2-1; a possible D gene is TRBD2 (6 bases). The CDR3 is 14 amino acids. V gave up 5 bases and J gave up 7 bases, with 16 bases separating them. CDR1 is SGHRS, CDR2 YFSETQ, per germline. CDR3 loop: CASSSTLGGNEQFF. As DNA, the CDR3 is TGCGCCAGCAGTTCTACACTCGGAGGGAATGAGCAGTTCTTC.

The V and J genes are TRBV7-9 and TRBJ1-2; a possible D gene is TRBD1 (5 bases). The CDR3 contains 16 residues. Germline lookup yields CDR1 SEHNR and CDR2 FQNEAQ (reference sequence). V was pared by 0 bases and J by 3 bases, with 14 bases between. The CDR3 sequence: CASSLAQGARYYGYTF. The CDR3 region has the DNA TGTGCCAGCAGCTTAGCGCAGGGCGCTAGATACTATGGCTACACCTTC.